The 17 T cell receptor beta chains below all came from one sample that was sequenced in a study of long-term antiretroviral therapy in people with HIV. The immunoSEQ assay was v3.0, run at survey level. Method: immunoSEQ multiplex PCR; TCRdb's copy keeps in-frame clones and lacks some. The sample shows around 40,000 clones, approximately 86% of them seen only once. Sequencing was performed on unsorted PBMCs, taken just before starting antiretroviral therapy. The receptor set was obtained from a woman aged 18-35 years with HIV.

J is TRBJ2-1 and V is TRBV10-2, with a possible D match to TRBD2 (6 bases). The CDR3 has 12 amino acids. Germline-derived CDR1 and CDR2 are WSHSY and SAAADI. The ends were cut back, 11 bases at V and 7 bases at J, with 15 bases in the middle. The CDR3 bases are TGCGCCGTCCGGGACTGGCAAAATGAGCAGTTCTTC. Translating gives CAVRDWQNEQFF.

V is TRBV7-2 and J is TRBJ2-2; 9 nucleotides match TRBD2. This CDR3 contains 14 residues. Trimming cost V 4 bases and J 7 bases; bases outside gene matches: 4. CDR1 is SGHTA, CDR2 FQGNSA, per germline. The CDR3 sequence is CASSSGLAGGELFF. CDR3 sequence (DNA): TGTGCCAGCAGCTCGGGACTAGCAGGCGGGGAGCTGTTTTTT.

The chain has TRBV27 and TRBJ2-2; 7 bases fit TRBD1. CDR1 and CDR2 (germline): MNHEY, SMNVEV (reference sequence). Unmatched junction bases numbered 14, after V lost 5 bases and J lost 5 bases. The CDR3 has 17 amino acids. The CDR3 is CASSTFKGAAETGELFF. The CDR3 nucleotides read TGTGCCAGCAGTACATTTAAGGGGGCGGCAGAGACCGGGGAGCTGTTTTTT.

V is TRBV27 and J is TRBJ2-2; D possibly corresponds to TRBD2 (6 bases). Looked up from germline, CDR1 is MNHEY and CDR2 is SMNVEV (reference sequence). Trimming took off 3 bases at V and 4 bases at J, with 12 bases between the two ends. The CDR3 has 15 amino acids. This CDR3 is CASSFPGRGTGELFF. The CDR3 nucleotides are TGTGCCAGCAGTTTCCCCGGGAGAGGCACCGGGGAGCTGTTTTTT.

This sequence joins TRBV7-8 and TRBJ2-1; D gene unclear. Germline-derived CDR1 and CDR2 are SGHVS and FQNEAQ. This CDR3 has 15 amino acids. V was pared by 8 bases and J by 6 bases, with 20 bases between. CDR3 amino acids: CASWSPSDNRNEQFF. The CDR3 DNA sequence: TGTGCCAGCTGGAGCCCCTCTGATAACCGCAATGAGCAGTTCTTC.

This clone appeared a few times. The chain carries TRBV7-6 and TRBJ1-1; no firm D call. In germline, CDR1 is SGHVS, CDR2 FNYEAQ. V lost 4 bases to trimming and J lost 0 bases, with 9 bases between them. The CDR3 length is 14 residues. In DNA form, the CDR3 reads TGTGCCAGCAGCTCTCCCGAGATGAACACTGAAGCTTTCTTT. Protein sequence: CASSSPEMNTEAFF.

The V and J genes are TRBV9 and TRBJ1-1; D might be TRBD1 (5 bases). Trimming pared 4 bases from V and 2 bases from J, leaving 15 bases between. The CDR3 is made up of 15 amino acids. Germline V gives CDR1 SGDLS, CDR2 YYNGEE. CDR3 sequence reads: CASSPHTGTNTEAFF. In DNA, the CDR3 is TGTGCCAGCAGCCCCCACACCGGGACTAACACTGAAGCTTTCTTT. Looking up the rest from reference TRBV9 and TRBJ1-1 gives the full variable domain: DSGVTQTPKHLITATGQRVTLRCSPRSGDLSVYWYQQSLDQGLQFLIQYYNGEERAKGNILERFSAQQFPDLHSELNLSSLELGDSALYFCASSPHTGTNTEAFFGQGTRLTVV.

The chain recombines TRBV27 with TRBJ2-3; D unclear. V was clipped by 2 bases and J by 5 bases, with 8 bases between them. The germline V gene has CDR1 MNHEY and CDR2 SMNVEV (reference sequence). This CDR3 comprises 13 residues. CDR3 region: CASSLRAQDTQYF. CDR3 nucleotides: TGTGCCAGCAGTTTAAGGGCACAAGATACGCAGTATTTT.

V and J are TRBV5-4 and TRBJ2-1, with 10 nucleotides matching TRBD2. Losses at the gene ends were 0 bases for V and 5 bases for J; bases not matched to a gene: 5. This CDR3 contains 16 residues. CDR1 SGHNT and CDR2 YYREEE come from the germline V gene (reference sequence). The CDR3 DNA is TGTGCCAGCAGCTTGGGGGGTCTAGCGGGGGACAATGAGCAGTTCTTC. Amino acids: CASSLGGLAGDNEQFF.

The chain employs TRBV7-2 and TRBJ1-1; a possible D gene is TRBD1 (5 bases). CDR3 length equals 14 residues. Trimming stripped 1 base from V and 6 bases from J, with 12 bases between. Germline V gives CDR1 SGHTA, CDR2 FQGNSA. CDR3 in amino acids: CASSLERGVAEAFF. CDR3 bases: TGTGCCAGCAGCTTAGAGAGGGGTGTCGCTGAAGCTTTCTTT.

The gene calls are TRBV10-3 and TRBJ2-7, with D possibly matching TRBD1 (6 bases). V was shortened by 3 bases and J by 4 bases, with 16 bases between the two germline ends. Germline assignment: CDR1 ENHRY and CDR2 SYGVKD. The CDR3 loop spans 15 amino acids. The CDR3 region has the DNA TGTGCCATCAGTGATCCGGGACATTTAGCGTACGAGCAGTACTTC. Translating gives CAISDPGHLAYEQYF.

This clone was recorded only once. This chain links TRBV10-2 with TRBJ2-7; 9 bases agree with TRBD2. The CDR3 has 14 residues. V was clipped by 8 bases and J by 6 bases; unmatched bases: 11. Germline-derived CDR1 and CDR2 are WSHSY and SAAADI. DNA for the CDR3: TGCGCCAGCGCTCCCAGCGGGAGGACCCTCGAGCAGTACTTC. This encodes CASAPSGRTLEQYF.

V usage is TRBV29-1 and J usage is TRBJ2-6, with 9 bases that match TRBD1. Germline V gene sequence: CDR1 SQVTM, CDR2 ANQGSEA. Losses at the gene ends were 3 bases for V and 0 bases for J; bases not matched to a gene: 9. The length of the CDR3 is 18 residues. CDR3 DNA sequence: TGCAGCGTTGACCCTGGGGACAGGGCACGCTCTGGGGCCAACGTCCTGACTTTC. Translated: CSVDPGDRARSGANVLTF.

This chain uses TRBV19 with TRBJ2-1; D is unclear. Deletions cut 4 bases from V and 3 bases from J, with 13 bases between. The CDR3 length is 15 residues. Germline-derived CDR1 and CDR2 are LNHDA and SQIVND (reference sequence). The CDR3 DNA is TGTGCCAGTAGTAGAGCACTGAACCTCTACAATGAGCAGTTCTTC. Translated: CASSRALNLYNEQFF.

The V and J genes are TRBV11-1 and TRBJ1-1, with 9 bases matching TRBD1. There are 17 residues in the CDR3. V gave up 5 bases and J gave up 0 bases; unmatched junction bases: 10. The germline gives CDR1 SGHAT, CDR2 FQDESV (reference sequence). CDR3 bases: TGTGCCAGCAGCCTTCTACAGGGGGCAGGTATGAACACTGAAGCTTTCTTT. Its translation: CASSLLQGAGMNTEAFF.

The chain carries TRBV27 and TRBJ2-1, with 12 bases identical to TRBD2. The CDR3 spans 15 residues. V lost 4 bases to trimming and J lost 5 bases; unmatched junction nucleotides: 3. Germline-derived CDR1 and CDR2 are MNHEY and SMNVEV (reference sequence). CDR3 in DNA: TGTGCCAGCAGTTACGGACTAGCGGGAAACAATGAGCAGTTCTTC. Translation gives CASSYGLAGNNEQFF.

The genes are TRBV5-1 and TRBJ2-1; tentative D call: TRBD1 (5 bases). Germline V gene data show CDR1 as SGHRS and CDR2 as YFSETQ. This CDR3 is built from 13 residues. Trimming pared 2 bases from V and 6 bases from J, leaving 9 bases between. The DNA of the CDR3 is TGCGCCAGCAGCTTACCAGGGATCAATGAGCAGTTCTTC. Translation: CASSLPGINEQFF.